What follows are 30 T cell receptor beta chains derived from one specimen sequenced in a study of Ad26.COV2.S vaccination and SARS-CoV-2 variants. Sequencing used immunoSEQ multiplex PCR; TCRdb keeps in-frame clones, though not all of them. Of fewer than 900,000 clones in the sample, roughly 90% are singletons; the top ten hold over 1.3%. Treatment reported: approximately 18 received Ad26.COV2.S at low or high dose, single or two shots; about five received placebo; per-sample allocation not given. All samples were drawn on day 63, counting from the first vaccine or placebo injection. This specimen consisted of peripheral blood, obtained in a trial of Ad26.COV2.S vaccine versus placebo. These receptors came from a person aged 18-65 years who received the Ad26.COV2.S COVID-19 vaccine or a placebo.

V usage is TRBV19 and J usage is TRBJ2-5; no clear D. The CDR3 has 13 amino acids. V lost 0 bases to trimming and J lost 6 bases, with 8 bases between them. Germline V gene data show CDR1 as LNHDA and CDR2 as SQIVND (reference sequence). The CDR3 bases are TGTGCCAGTAGTATAGATCCGGGCAAGACCCAGTACTTC. Protein product: CASSIDPGKTQYF.

The chain recombines TRBV7-3 with TRBJ2-5; 7 nucleotides align to TRBD1. CDR1 is SGHTA and CDR2 is FQGTGA in the germline V gene. V gave up 2 bases and J gave up 2 bases; unmatched junction bases: 5. The CDR3 loop spans 15 amino acids. CDR3 protein: CASSLHGTDQETQYF. DNA for the CDR3: TGTGCCAGCAGCTTACATGGGACAGATCAAGAGACCCAGTACTTC.

The sample holds one count of this clone. The V and J genes are TRBV25-1 and TRBJ2-3; D may be TRBD1 (5 bases). Trimming cost V 3 bases and J 3 bases, with 10 bases left between them. CDR1 and CDR2 from the germline V gene are MGHDK and SYGVNS. The CDR3 has 14 residues. CDR3 residues: CASSDWGVTDTQYF. CDR3 in DNA: TGTGCCAGCAGTGACTGGGGCGTAACAGATACGCAGTATTTT.

The chain combines TRBV30 with TRBJ1-2; 10 nucleotides line up with TRBD1. The germline gives CDR1 GTSNPN, CDR2 SVGIG (reference sequence). CDR3 length equals 14 residues. With 8 bases clipped from V and 8 bases from J, the junction kept 14 bases outside the gene matches. CDR3 DNA: TGTGCCAGAGCCGGGGACAGGGGCCTTGGAGGCTACACCTTC. This gives the protein CARAGDRGLGGYTF. Using reference TRBV30 and TRBJ1-2 for the parts outside the CDR3, the full variable domain is SQTIHQWPATLVQPVGSPLSLECTVEGTSNPNLYWYRQAAGRGLQLLFYSVGIGQISSEVPQNLSASRPQDRQFILSSKKLLLSDSGFYLCARAGDRGLGGYTFGSGTRLTVV.

The chain uses TRBV9 and TRBJ2-7; 8 nucleotides line up with TRBD1. The trim removed 3 bases at V and 2 bases at J, leaving 13 bases unmatched. CDR1 SGDLS and CDR2 YYNGEE come from the germline V gene. The CDR3 consists of 17 residues. The CDR3: CASSDSQGAEHTYEQYF. In DNA form, the CDR3 reads TGTGCCAGCAGCGACTCGCAGGGGGCAGAGCACACCTACGAGCAGTACTTC.

The V gene is TRBV19, the J gene TRBJ1-4; no firm D call. V was trimmed by 3 bases and J by 0 bases, leaving 17 bases between them. CDR3 length: 18 residues. Germline-derived CDR1 and CDR2 are LNHDA and SQIVND (reference sequence). The CDR3 here is CASSMTGYAGATNEKLFF. CDR3 DNA sequence: TGTGCCAGTAGTATGACGGGATACGCAGGAGCAACTAATGAAAAACTGTTTTTT.

Worth noting for this clone: The junction departs from the called germline gene at one end, perhaps through a read error. The chain is built from TRBV5-1 and TRBJ1-6; 9 bases match TRBD1. The germline CDR1 and CDR2 sequences are SGHRS and YFSETQ. The CDR3 is made up of 14 amino acids. CDR3 nucleotide sequence: TGCGCCAGCAGATTGGGACAGGGAAACTCACCCCTCCACTTT. It encodes CASRLGQGNSPLHF.

The rearrangement joins TRBV6-2 or TRBV6-3 to TRBJ1-2, with a weak D call TRBD1 (6 bases). Trimming cost V 3 bases and J 0 bases, with 17 bases left between them. Germline V gene lookup returns CDR1 MNHEY and CDR2 SVGEGT. CDR3 size: 17 residues. CDR3 DNA: TGTGCCAGCAGTTATTACCCCAGGGGACCGACTAACTATGGCTACACCTTC. Translating gives CASSYYPRGPTNYGYTF.

This chain's CDR3 is CAWGQSTNEKLFF. The DNA for the CDR3 is TGTGCCTGGGGACAGTCAACTAATGAAAAACTGTTTTTT. V gene TRBV30 combines with J gene TRBJ1-4, with a possible D match to TRBD1 (6 bases). CDR1 is GTSNPN, CDR2 SVGIG, per germline (reference sequence). V dropped 5 bases and J dropped 0 bases, with 7 bases sitting between them. This CDR3 spans 13 amino acids. The full variable domain, its missing parts supplied by reference TRBV30 and TRBJ1-4, is SQTIHQWPATLVQPVGSPLSLECTVEGTSNPNLYWYRQAAGRGLQLLFYSVGIGQISSEVPQNLSASRPQDRQFILSSKKLLLSDSGFYLCAWGQSTNEKLFFGSGTQLSVL.

This clone appeared once. CDR3 loop: CAISDPGQGTDTQYF. The CDR3 nucleotides read TGTGCCATCAGTGACCCGGGACAGGGCACAGATACGCAGTATTTT. This sequence joins TRBV10-3 and TRBJ2-3; the match to TRBD1 covers 8 bases. Trimming took 3 bases from V and 1 from J; bases not matched to a gene: 3. The CDR3 extends over 15 amino acids. Germline V gene sequence: CDR1 ENHRY, CDR2 SYGVKD.

This chain connects TRBV6-2 or TRBV6-3 to TRBJ2-3; 10 nucleotides line up with TRBD1. CDR3 length: 15 residues. Per germline, CDR1 MNHEY and CDR2 SVGEGT. V trimming: 2 bases; J trimming: 5 bases; junction bases outside the gene matches: 4. CDR3 nucleotides: TGTGCCAGCAGTTACCGGGACAGGGGTCGAGATACGCAGTATTTT. Protein product: CASSYRDRGRDTQYF.

Comments on this clone: At one of its ends the junction is not consistent with the germline gene, which may arise from a read error. The V and J genes are TRBV7-6 and TRBJ2-7; TRBD1 matches at 9 bases. This CDR3 region has 15 residues. Per germline, CDR1 SGHVS and CDR2 FNYEAQ. DNA for the CDR3: TGTGCCAGCAGTTTAGGCGGACAGGGGTTTAACGAGCAGTACTTC. It specifies CASSLGGQGFNEQYF. The full variable domain, with the rest looked up from reference TRBV7-6 and TRBJ2-7, is GAGVSQSPRYKVTKRGQDVALRCDPISGHVSLYWYRQALGQGPEFLTYFNYEAQQDKSGLPNDRFSAERPEGSISTLTIQRTEQRDSAMYRCASSLGGQGFNEQYFGPGTRLTVT.

The chain carries TRBV18 and TRBJ1-2; D unclear. Germline V gives CDR1 KGHSH, CDR2 LQKENI. V shed 1 base and J shed 4 bases, with 10 bases lying between them. This CDR3 has 14 amino acids. CDR3 sequence reads: CASSPLGPPYGYTF. CDR3 coding DNA: TGTGCCAGCTCACCACTGGGCCCGCCCTATGGCTACACCTTC.

This chain uses TRBV19 with TRBJ2-7; 9 nucleotides agree with TRBD1. The V segment lost 5 bases and the J segment 4 bases; nucleotides outside the gene matches: 12. The CDR3 totals 16 residues. CDR1 and CDR2 (germline): LNHDA, SQIVND (reference sequence). CDR3 DNA: TGTGCCAGTAGTGAGCCGGGACAGGGAAGTGGGTACGAGCAGTACTTC. Amino acid sequence: CASSEPGQGSGYEQYF.

This clone was detected only a few times. Other DNA sequences in the sample encode the same CDR3. The chain is built from TRBV7-2 and TRBJ1-5; 9 bases fit TRBD1. This CDR3 is built from 14 residues. Germline assignment: CDR1 SGHTA and CDR2 FQGNSA. After removal of 6 bases from V and 2 bases from J, the junction contained 2 bases not matched to a gene. The CDR3 nucleotides are TGTGCCAGCAGTCGGGACAGGGGCAATCAGCCCCAGCATTTT. It yields the protein CASSRDRGNQPQHF.

This clone showed up just once. The rearrangement links TRBV10-2 to TRBJ2-7; D is possibly TRBD2 (6 bases). The CDR3 runs to 13 residues. Germline-derived CDR1 and CDR2 are WSHSY and SAAADI. Trimming pared 6 bases from V and 3 bases from J, leaving 12 bases between. The CDR3 DNA is TGCGCCAGCAGACGGGACTCCCTCTACGAGCAGTACTTC. It is translated as CASRRDSLYEQYF.

The DNA of the CDR3 is TGTGCCAGCATCCCCCAGGGTAATTACAATGAGCAGTTCTTC. Its translation: CASIPQGNYNEQFF. The chain is built from TRBV6-2 or TRBV6-3 and TRBJ2-1; D might be TRBD1 (5 bases). Germline CDR1 reads MNHEY; CDR2 reads SVGEGT. The ends were cut back, 7 bases at V and 4 bases at J, with 14 bases in the middle. The CDR3 extends over 14 amino acids.

V usage is TRBV30 and J usage is TRBJ1-2; weak D call: TRBD1 (5 bases). This CDR3 contains 14 residues. Germline-derived CDR1 and CDR2 are GTSNPN and SVGIG (reference sequence). Trimming took 0 bases from V and 4 from J, leaving 12 bases between them. The CDR3 bases are TGTGCCTGGAGTGTATGGGGGAAGCGCTATGGCTACACCTTC. As protein: CAWSVWGKRYGYTF.

The chain links TRBV5-1 to TRBJ1-1, with D perhaps TRBD1 (5 bases). The V gene lost 5 bases and the J gene lost 0 bases, with 8 bases spanning the gap. Germline lookup yields CDR1 SGHRS and CDR2 YFSETQ. The CDR3 is 13 amino acids. The CDR3 bases are TGCGCCAGCAGAGACAGCATGAACACTGAAGCTTTCTTT. Its translation: CASRDSMNTEAFF.

V usage is TRBV24-1 and J usage is TRBJ2-7; 8 bases align to TRBD1. V was clipped by 9 bases and J by 0 bases; unmatched bases: 3. This CDR3 has 13 amino acids. In germline, CDR1 is KGHDR, CDR2 SFDVKD. The CDR3 DNA is TGTGCCACCCTGGACAGGGACTCCTACGAGCAGTACTTC. Translation gives CATLDRDSYEQYF.

The chain joins TRBV15 to TRBJ2-1; 13 bases fit TRBD2. Germline V gene sequence: CDR1 LNHNV, CDR2 YYDKDF (reference sequence). V lost 6 bases to trimming and J lost 7 bases; unmatched junction nucleotides: 9. The CDR3 is 16 amino acids. The CDR3 bases are TGTGCCACCAGTCGGAGGACTAGCGGGGGAAGAAATGAGCAGTTCTTC. Its protein is CATSRRTSGGRNEQFF.

This clone was counted a single time. Other nucleotide sequences in the sample specify the same CDR3. The CDR3 DNA is TGTGCCAGCAGTTTAGCCAATCAGCCCCAGCATTTT. As protein: CASSLANQPQHF. This sequence joins TRBV12-3 or TRBV12-4 and TRBJ1-5; D not resolved. The germline V and J ends were trimmed by 0 bases and 3 bases, with 0 bases remaining between them. The CDR3 has 12 amino acids.

This chain uses TRBV7-9 with TRBJ2-2; no definite D call. The CDR3 runs 16 residues. V was pared by 5 bases and J by 6 bases, with 19 bases between. Looked up from germline, CDR1 is SEHNR and CDR2 is FQNEAQ (reference sequence). CDR3 sequence reads: CASSPLLTLTPGELFF. The CDR3 DNA follows: TGTGCCAGCAGCCCCCTGCTGACTCTGACCCCCGGGGAGCTGTTTTTT.

This chain joins TRBV27 and TRBJ1-1, with D perhaps TRBD1 (5 bases). The CDR3 loop spans 13 amino acids. Germline V lookup: CDR1 MNHEY, CDR2 SMNVEV (reference sequence). Trimming took off 8 bases at V and 8 bases at J, with 18 bases between the two ends. The CDR3 bases are TGTGCCAGCTCCCTAGGGACGGCGGGGGAAGCTTTCTTT. Protein sequence: CASSLGTAGEAFF.

Here the CDR3 reads CASSLAEKLFF. The DNA for the CDR3 is TGTGCCAGCAGTTTAGCCGAAAAACTGTTTTTT. The chain employs TRBV12-3 or TRBV12-4 and TRBJ1-4; D unresolved. Trimming removed 0 bases at V and 8 bases at J, with 1 base between. The CDR3 totals 11 residues.

The gene calls are TRBV5-5 and TRBJ1-1, with a tentative D call TRBD1 (5 bases). Trimming pared 2 bases from V and 3 bases from J, leaving 11 bases between. There are 14 residues in the CDR3. In germline, CDR1 is SGHKS, CDR2 YYEKEE (reference sequence). CDR3 bases: TGTGCCAGCAGCTTCCGGGGGGTTGACACTGAAGCTTTCTTT. This gives the protein CASSFRGVDTEAFF.

This clone was detected only a few times. The gene calls are TRBV20-1 and TRBJ1-6; TRBD1 is a possible D gene (6 bases). From germline, CDR1 is DFQATT and CDR2 SNEGSKA (reference sequence). The CDR3 sequence is 11 residues long. V lost 6 bases to trimming and J lost 11 bases, with 11 bases between them. The CDR3 region has the DNA TGCAGTGCCGGGGGCGGTCCACCCCTCCACTTT. Its translation is CSAGGGPPLHF.

There are a few counts of this clone. The CDR3 coding sequence is TGCGCCAGCAGCCTCGACCAGGCATCTGGGACCTACGAGCAGTACTTC. Its protein is CASSLDQASGTYEQYF. The chain employs TRBV4-1 and TRBJ2-7; no clear D gene. Germline V gene data show CDR1 as MGHRA and CDR2 as YSYEKL. The CDR3 is made up of 16 amino acids. V was trimmed by 4 bases and J by 2 bases, leaving 18 bases between them.

This clone is a singleton in its sample. The genes are TRBV9 and TRBJ2-2, with 11 bases fitting TRBD2. V gave up 3 bases and J gave up 4 bases; unmatched junction bases: 2. Per the germline V gene, CDR1 is SGDLS and CDR2 is YYNGEE. This CDR3 is 15 amino acids long. CDR3 loop: CASSALAGGTGELFF. DNA of the CDR3: TGTGCCAGCAGCGCTCTAGCGGGGGGCACCGGGGAGCTGTTTTTT.

The rearrangement uses TRBV11-3 and TRBJ2-2; the D gene is possibly TRBD2 (5 bases). The germline V gene has CDR1 SGHNT and CDR2 YENEEA. The CDR3 covers 13 residues. Deletions cut 5 bases from V and 6 bases from J, with 10 bases between. The CDR3: CASSVSRAGELFF. CDR3 DNA: TGTGCCAGCAGCGTTTCGAGGGCCGGGGAGCTGTTTTTT.